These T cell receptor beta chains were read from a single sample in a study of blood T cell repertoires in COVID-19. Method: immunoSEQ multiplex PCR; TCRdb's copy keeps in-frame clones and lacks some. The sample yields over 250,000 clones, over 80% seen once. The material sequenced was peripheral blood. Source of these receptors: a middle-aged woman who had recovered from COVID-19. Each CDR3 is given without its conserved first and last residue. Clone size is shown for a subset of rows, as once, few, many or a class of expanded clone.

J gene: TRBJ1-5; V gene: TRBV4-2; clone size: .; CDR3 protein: ASSQDPTGYSNQPQH
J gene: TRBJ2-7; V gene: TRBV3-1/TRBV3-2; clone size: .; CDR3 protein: ASSPHLAENYEQY
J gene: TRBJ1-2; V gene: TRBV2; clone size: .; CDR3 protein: ASSEGSGLNYGYT
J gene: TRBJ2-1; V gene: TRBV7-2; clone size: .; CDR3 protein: ASSLQLAGYNEQF
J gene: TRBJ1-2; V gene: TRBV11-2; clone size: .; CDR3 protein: ASSLGGVNGIGYT
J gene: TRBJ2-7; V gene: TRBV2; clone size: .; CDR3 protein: ASSGRTGSGYEQY
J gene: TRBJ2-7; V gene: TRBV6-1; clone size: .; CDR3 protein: ASSEPRKTGVYSYEQY
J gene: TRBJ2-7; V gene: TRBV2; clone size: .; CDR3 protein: ASSSLEQY
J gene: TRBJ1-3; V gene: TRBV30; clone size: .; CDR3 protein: AWSRLGTGGNTIY
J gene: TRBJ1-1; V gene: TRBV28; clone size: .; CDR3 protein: ASSYWQGNTEAF
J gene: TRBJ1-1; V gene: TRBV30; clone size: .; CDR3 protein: AWSALGGMNTEAF
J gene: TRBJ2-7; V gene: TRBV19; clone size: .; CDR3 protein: ATGRGHEQY
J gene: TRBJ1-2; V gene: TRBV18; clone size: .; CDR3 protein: ASSPPDSPYGYT
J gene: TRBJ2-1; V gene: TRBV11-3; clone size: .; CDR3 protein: ASSVRGDGKEQF
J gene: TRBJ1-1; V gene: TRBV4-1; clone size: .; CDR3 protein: ASSQELRLNTEAF
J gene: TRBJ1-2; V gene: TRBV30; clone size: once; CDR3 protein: AWTNQGGNYGYT
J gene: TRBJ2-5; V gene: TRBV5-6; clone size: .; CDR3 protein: ASSDRARETQY
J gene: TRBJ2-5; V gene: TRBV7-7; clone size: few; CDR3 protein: ASSFTGAETQY
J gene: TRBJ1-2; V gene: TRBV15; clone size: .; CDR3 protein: ATSETILYGYT
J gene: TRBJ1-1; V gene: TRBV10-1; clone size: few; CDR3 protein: ASSEFRLNTEAF
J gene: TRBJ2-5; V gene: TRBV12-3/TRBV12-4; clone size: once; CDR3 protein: ASRPTGQGTQY
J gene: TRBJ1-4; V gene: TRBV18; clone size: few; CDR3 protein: ASSPMAGGEKLF
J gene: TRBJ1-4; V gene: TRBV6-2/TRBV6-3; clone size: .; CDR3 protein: ASSPEYRDEKLF
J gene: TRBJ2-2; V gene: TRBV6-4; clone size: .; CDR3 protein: ASSDPGLAGANRELF
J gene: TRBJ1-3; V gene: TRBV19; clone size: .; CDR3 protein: ASSLQGMGGNTIY
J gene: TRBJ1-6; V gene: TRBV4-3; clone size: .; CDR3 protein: ASSIRRNSPLH
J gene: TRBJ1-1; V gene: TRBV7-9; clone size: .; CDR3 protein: ASSLTGDMNTEAF
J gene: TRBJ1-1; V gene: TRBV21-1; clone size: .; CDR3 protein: ASSKERTGKDTEAF
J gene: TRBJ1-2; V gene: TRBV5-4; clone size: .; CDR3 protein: ASSPHPGTGEYGYT
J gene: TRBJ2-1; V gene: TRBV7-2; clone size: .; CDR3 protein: ASSLDRRGGHEQF
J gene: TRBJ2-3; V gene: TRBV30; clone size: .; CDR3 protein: AWDITDTQY
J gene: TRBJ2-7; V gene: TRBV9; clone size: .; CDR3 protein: ASSPKSGYEQY
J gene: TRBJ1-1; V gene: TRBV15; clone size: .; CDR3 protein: ATSSGRGGGEAF
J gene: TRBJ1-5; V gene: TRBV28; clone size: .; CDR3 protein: ASSFYPPGTGSIQPQH
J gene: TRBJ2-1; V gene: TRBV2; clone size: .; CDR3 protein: ASSDSRGPYNEQF
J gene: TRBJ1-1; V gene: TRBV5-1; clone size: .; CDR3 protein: ASSRDRATEAF
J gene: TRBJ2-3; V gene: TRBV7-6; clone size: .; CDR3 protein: ASSLGGGTTDTQY
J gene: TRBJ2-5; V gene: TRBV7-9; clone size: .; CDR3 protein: AGGGARRETQY
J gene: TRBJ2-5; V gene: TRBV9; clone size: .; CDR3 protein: ASSGGQLSGTQY
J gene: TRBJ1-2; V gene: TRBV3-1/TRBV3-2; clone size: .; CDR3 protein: ASSSWTGYGYT
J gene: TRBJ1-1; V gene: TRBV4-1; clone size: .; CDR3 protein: ASSQVAGAFTEAF
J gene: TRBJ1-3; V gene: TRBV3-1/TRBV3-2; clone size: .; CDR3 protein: ASSQDYVRVRGNTIY